The 24 T cell receptor beta chains in this list originate from one sample, sequenced in a study of PD-L1 blockade in urothelial cancer. The assay was immunoSEQ multiplex PCR, and TCRdb's table has in-frame clones only and misses some. The data show roughly 40,000 clones, about 89% seen once. Noted time point: peripheral blood 6 weeks after treatment start. This specimen consisted of PBMCs, obtained around atezolizumab (anti-PD-L1) treatment. These receptor sequences come from a man between 70 and 80 years old with urothelial cancer.

The rearrangement links TRBV28 to TRBJ1-1, with D possibly matching TRBD1 (6 bases). This CDR3 spans 16 amino acids. Per the germline V gene, CDR1 is MDHEN and CDR2 is SYDVKM. Trimming removed 4 bases at V and 6 bases at J, with 21 bases between. The DNA for the CDR3 is TGTGCCAGCAGTTACCCGACGGGGGGCCTATCCCCTGAAGCTTTCTTT. Translating it yields CASSYPTGGLSPEAFF.

The V and J genes are TRBV19 and TRBJ1-2; D is uncertain. CDR1 is LNHDA and CDR2 is SQIVND in the germline V gene (reference sequence). The CDR3 is made up of 14 amino acids. The V gene lost 3 bases and the J gene lost 1 base, with 9 bases spanning the gap. CDR3 DNA sequence: TGTGCCAGTAGTATTTCTCGGGATAACTATGGCTACACCTTC. Translated: CASSISRDNYGYTF.

The V gene is TRBV11-2, the J gene TRBJ1-1; no clear D gene. The CDR3 is made up of 14 amino acids. Trimming removed 1 base at V and 4 bases at J, with 10 bases between. Germline CDR1 reads SGHAT; CDR2 reads FQNNGV. The CDR3 here is CASSLGQRVTEAFF. The CDR3 coding sequence is TGTGCCAGCAGCTTAGGGCAGCGCGTCACTGAAGCTTTCTTT.

V and J are TRBV6-1 and TRBJ2-1; 11 bases align to TRBD2. After removal of 6 bases from V and 2 bases from J, the junction contained 3 bases not matched to a gene. The germline V gene encodes CDR1 MNHNS and CDR2 SASEGT. This CDR3 comprises 15 residues. The CDR3 nucleotides are TGTGCCAGCAGAACTAGCGGGAGCACCTACAATGAGCAGTTCTTC. The encoded protein is CASRTSGSTYNEQFF.

This chain connects TRBV18 to TRBJ2-7; TRBD2 matches 12 bases. Trimming removed 3 bases from V and 6 bases from J; junction bases left unmatched: 3. CDR3 size: 14 residues. CDR1 and CDR2 (germline): KGHSH, LQKENI. DNA of the CDR3: TGTGCCAGCTCACCGACTAGCGGGAGAGGCGAGCAGTACTTC. Translation: CASSPTSGRGEQYF.

This clone was counted a single time. The V and J genes are TRBV10-3 and TRBJ2-1; TRBD2 matches 8 bases. The V segment lost 11 bases and the J segment 3 bases; nucleotides outside the gene matches: 9. Germline CDR1 reads ENHRY; CDR2 reads SYGVKD. The CDR3 spans 14 residues. The CDR3 spells CALGPSGSYNEQFF. In DNA, the CDR3 is TGTGCCCTAGGACCCAGCGGGAGCTACAATGAGCAGTTCTTC.

J is TRBJ1-5 and V is TRBV7-6; no clear D. Trimming removed 5 bases from V and 7 bases from J, with 12 bases in between. CDR3 size: 13 residues. Looked up from germline, CDR1 is SGHVS and CDR2 is FNYEAQ. CDR3 DNA sequence: TGTGCCAGCAGCCTAGGGTTAGAGCAGCCCCAGCATTTT. Translated: CASSLGLEQPQHF.

The chain employs TRBV7-3 and TRBJ2-7; 8 positions match TRBD1. V gave up 4 bases and J gave up 2 bases; unmatched junction bases: 16. The germline CDR1 and CDR2 sequences are SGHTA and FQGTGA. This CDR3 contains 18 residues. Here the CDR3 reads CASSSLRTGLGYAYEQYF. For the CDR3, the DNA is TGTGCCAGCAGCTCCCTCCGGACAGGGCTCGGCTACGCCTACGAGCAGTACTTC.

The genes are TRBV7-2 and TRBJ2-2, with TRBD2 identical over 11 bases. The CDR3 consists of 16 residues. The ends lost 4 bases at V and 2 bases at J; junction bases unmatched: 3. The germline gives CDR1 SGHTA, CDR2 FQGNSA. The CDR3 sequence: CASSSGTSGNTGELFF. The CDR3 DNA reads as TGTGCCAGCAGCTCAGGGACTAGCGGCAACACCGGGGAGCTGTTTTTT. The full variable domain, its missing parts supplied by reference TRBV7-2 and TRBJ2-2, is GAGVSQSPSNKVTEKGKDVELRCDPISGHTALYWYRQSLGQGLEFLIYFQGNSAPDKSGLPSDRFSAERTGGSVSTLTIQRTQQEDSAVYLCASSSGTSGNTGELFFGEGSRLTVL.

The rearrangement uses TRBV2 and TRBJ2-5; 9 bases map to TRBD2. CDR3 length: 16 residues. V gave up 6 bases and J gave up 3 bases; unmatched junction bases: 11. CDR1 and CDR2 from the germline V gene are SNHLY and FYNNEI. The CDR3 here is CASSTRRASGKETQYF. The DNA for the CDR3 is TGTGCCAGCAGCACAAGAAGGGCTAGCGGGAAAGAGACCCAGTACTTC.

This chain connects TRBV28 to TRBJ1-1; 8 bases match TRBD1. The CDR3 has 15 amino acids. Germline CDR1 reads MDHEN; CDR2 reads SYDVKM. V gave up 5 bases and J gave up 8 bases; unmatched junction bases: 13. As DNA, the CDR3 is TGTGCCAGCAGTCTCTCCAGGACAGGGCGGTTCGAAGCTTTCTTT. It translates to CASSLSRTGRFEAFF. The entire variable domain, with the rest obtained from reference TRBV28 and TRBJ1-1, is as follows: DVKVTQSSRYLVKRTGEKVFLECVQDMDHENMFWYRQDPGLGLRLIYFSYDVKMKEKGDIPEGYSVSREKKERFSLILESASTNQTSMYLCASSLSRTGRFEAFFGQGTRLTVV.

This clone was observed a handful of times. This chain uses TRBV5-1 with TRBJ2-7; D might be TRBD1 (6 bases). From germline, CDR1 is SGHRS and CDR2 YFSETQ. Trimming left V 5 bases short and J 7 bases short, with 19 bases between. The CDR3 is made up of 14 amino acids. The chain's CDR3 is CASSEGVGTSEQYF. CDR3 nucleotides: TGCGCCAGCAGTGAGGGGGTAGGGACCTCGGAGCAGTACTTC.

This rearrangement joins TRBV19 to TRBJ2-1, with 15 bases matching TRBD2. Trimming took 6 bases from V and 7 from J; bases not matched to a gene: 10. The CDR3 has 17 amino acids. CDR1 is LNHDA and CDR2 is SQIVND in the germline V gene (reference sequence). Here the CDR3 reads CASSLPGLAGGGNEQFF. DNA for the CDR3: TGTGCCAGTAGCCTACCGGGACTAGCGGGAGGTGGGAATGAGCAGTTCTTC.

The rearrangement uses TRBV28 and TRBJ2-7; 13 nucleotides agree with TRBD2. CDR1 and CDR2 from the germline V gene are MDHEN and SYDVKM. V shed 2 bases, J shed 3 bases, and the junction held 1 base outside the gene matches. The CDR3 has 15 amino acids. This CDR3 is CASSLGTSGIYEQYF. CDR3 bases: TGTGCCAGCAGTTTAGGGACTAGCGGGATCTACGAGCAGTACTTC.

The chain links TRBV6-6 to TRBJ2-1; 11 nucleotides align to TRBD2. Germline V gene sequence: CDR1 MNHNY, CDR2 SVGAGI (reference sequence). V lost 2 bases to trimming and J lost 7 bases; unmatched junction nucleotides: 7. The CDR3 extends over 16 amino acids. The CDR3 nucleotides read TGTGCCAGCAGTTACCCACTGCCTAGCGGGAGGAATGAGCAGTTCTTC. Protein product: CASSYPLPSGRNEQFF.

The rearrangement links TRBV27 to TRBJ1-1; the D gene is possibly TRBD1 (5 bases). The CDR3 totals 11 residues. CDR1 is MNHEY, CDR2 SMNVEV, per germline (reference sequence). Trimming removed 7 bases from V and 8 bases from J, with 11 bases in between. The CDR3: CASMGRGEAFF. The CDR3 DNA reads as TGTGCCAGCATGGGGAGGGGAGAAGCTTTCTTT.

V is TRBV4-2 and J is TRBJ2-3; TRBD1 might be the D (5 bases). CDR3 length: 18 residues. CDR1 and CDR2 from the germline V gene are LGHNA and YNFKEQ. With 1 base removed from V and 3 bases from J, the gap between germline ends came to 20 bases. CDR3 protein: CASSQAVSREGVTDTQYF. The CDR3 coding sequence is TGTGCCAGCAGCCAAGCCGTATCCAGGGAAGGAGTAACAGATACGCAGTATTTT.

The chain combines TRBV5-1 with TRBJ2-7; the match to TRBD1 covers 9 bases. This CDR3 region has 14 residues. Per germline, CDR1 SGHRS and CDR2 YFSETQ. The V and J ends lost 4 bases and 5 bases, in that order; junction bases with no gene match: 7. CDR3 region: CASSRTDRGNEQYF. DNA for the CDR3: TGCGCCAGCAGCCGCACGGACAGGGGCAACGAGCAGTACTTC.

The rearrangement links TRBV6-5 to TRBJ2-2; 7 positions agree with TRBD1. This CDR3 is built from 14 residues. V trimming: 5 bases; J trimming: 0 bases; junction bases outside the gene matches: 0. The V gene's germline CDR1 is MNHEY and CDR2 SVGAGI. The DNA for the CDR3 is TGTGCCAGCAGTCAGGGGGCGAACACCGGGGAGCTGTTTTTT. The encoded protein is CASSQGANTGELFF.

The rearrangement links TRBV18 to TRBJ1-3, with TRBD1 as a possible D gene (5 bases). V gave up 0 bases and J gave up 9 bases, with 12 bases separating them. Germline-derived CDR1 and CDR2 are KGHSH and LQKENI. CDR3 length equals 14 residues. In DNA, the CDR3 is TGTGCCAGCTCACCACCGTTCAGGGATACCACCATATATTTT. This codes for CASSPPFRDTTIYF. The entire variable domain, with the rest obtained from reference TRBV18 and TRBJ1-3, is as follows: NAGVMQNPRHLVRRRGQEARLRCSPMKGHSHVYWYRQLPEEGLKFMVYLQKENIIDESGMPKERFSAEFPKEGPSILRIQQVVRGDSAAYFCASSPPFRDTTIYFGEGSWLTVV.

The rearrangement joins TRBV10-1 to TRBJ2-5, with 11 positions matching TRBD2. This CDR3 spans 17 amino acids. Germline-derived CDR1 and CDR2 are WNHNN and SYGVQD (reference sequence). V lost 5 bases and J lost 3; bases outside the gene matches: 11. This CDR3 is CASSPTPLLAGEETQYF. In nucleotides, the CDR3 is TGCGCCAGCAGTCCGACCCCCTTACTAGCGGGGGAAGAGACCCAGTACTTC.

The rearrangement links TRBV5-1 to TRBJ2-2, with 7 bases identical to TRBD2. Germline CDR1 SGHRS, CDR2 YFSETQ. Losses at the gene ends were 6 bases for V and 0 bases for J; bases not matched to a gene: 5. The CDR3 is made up of 15 amino acids. The CDR3 bases are TGCGCCAGCACGTATGGGGGGGCGAACACCGGGGAGCTGTTTTTT. Translated, it gives CASTYGGANTGELFF.

The V gene is TRBV27, the J gene TRBJ2-2; 7 positions agree with TRBD2. V gave up 4 bases and J gave up 3 bases; unmatched junction bases: 2. CDR1 and CDR2 (germline): MNHEY, SMNVEV (reference sequence). The CDR3 covers 14 residues. The CDR3 reads CASSWGGDTGELFF. The CDR3 DNA reads as TGTGCCAGCAGTTGGGGGGGAGACACCGGGGAGCTGTTTTTT.

The rearrangement uses TRBV7-3 and TRBJ2-5, with 7 bases aligning to TRBD1. The CDR3 is 15 amino acids. Germline V lookup: CDR1 SGHTA, CDR2 FQGTGA. V lost 5 bases, J lost 5 bases, and 11 bases stayed unmatched. The DNA for the CDR3 is TGTGCCAGCAGCCAAGGGGCAGGGGGTCGTGAGACCCAGTACTTC. Translating it yields CASSQGAGGRETQYF.